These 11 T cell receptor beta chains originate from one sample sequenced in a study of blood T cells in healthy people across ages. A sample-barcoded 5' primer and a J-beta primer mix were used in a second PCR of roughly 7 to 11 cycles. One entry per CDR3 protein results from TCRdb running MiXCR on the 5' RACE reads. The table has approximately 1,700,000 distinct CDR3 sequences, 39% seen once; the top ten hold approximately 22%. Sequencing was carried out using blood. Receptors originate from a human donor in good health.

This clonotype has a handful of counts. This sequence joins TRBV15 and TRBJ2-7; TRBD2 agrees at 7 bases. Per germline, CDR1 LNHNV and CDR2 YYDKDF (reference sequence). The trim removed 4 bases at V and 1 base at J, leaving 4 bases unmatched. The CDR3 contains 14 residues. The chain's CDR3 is CATSIASGSYEQYF. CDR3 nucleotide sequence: TGTGCCACCAGCATAGCTAGCGGTTCCTACGAGCAGTACTTC.

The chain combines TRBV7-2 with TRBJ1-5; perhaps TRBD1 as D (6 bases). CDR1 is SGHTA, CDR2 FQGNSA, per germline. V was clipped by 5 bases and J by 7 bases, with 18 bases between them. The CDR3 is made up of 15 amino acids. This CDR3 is CASSPDATGPQPQHF. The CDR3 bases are TGTGCCAGCAGCCCAGACGCGACAGGCCCCCAGCCCCAGCATTTT.

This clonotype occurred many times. The CDR3: CASSPRGLYGYTF. CDR3 coding DNA: TGCGCCAGCAGCCCTCGAGGGTTATATGGCTACACCTTC. J is TRBJ1-2 and V is TRBV4-3; D is uncertain. The CDR3 consists of 13 residues. Trimming cost V 4 bases and J 5 bases, with 11 bases left between them. Germline V gene sequence: CDR1 LGHNA, CDR2 YSLEER.

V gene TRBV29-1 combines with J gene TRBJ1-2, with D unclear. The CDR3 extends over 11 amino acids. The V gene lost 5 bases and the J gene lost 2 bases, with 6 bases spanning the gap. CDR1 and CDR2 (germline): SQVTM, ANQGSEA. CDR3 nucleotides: TGCAGCGTTTATTCCAACTATGGCTACACCTTC. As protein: CSVYSNYGYTF.

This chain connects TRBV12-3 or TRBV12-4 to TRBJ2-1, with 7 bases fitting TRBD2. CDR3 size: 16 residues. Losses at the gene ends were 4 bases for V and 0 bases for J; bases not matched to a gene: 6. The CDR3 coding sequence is TGTGCCAGCAGTTGGGGGGAGGGTGGCTCCTACAATGAGCAGTTCTTC. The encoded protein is CASSWGEGGSYNEQFF.

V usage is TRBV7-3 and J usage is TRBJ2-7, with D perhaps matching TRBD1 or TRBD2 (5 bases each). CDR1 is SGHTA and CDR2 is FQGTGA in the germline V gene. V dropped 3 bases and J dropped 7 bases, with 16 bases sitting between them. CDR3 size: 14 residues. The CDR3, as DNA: TGTGCCAGCAGCTTGATACAGGAGAGCGGAGAGCAGTACTTC. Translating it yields CASSLIQESGEQYF.

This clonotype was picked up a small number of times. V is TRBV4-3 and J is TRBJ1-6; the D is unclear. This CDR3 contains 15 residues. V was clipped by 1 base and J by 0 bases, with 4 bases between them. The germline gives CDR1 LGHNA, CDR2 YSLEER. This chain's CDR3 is CASSQGISYNSPLHF. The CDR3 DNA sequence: TGCGCCAGCAGCCAAGGGATCTCCTATAATTCACCCCTCCACTTT.

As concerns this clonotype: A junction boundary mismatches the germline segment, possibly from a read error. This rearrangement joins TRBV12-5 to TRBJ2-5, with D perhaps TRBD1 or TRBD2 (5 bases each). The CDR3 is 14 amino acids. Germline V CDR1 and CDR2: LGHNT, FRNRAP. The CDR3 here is CTSLPPWGMETQYF. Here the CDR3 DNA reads TGTACTAGTCTCCCCCCATGGGGGATGGAGACCCAGTACTTC.

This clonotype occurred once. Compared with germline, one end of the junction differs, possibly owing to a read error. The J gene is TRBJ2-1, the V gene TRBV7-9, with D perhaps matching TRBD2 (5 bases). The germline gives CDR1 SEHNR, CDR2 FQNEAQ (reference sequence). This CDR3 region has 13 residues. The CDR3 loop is CASGFPLANEQFF. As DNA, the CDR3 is TGTGCCAGCGGCTTTCCATTAGCGAATGAGCAGTTCTTC.

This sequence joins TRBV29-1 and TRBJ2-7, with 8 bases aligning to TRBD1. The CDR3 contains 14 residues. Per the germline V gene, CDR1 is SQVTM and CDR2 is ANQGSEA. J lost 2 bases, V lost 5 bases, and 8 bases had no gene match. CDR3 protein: CSVRSGGETYEQYF. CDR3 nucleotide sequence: TGCAGCGTTAGATCAGGGGGCGAGACCTACGAGCAGTACTTC.

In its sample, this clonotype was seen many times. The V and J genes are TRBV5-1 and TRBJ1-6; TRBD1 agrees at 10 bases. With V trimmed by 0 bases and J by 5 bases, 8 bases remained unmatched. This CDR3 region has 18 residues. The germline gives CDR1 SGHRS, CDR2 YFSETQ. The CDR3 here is CASSLGDRGRLHNSPLHF. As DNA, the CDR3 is TGCGCCAGCAGCTTGGGTGACAGGGGGCGCCTCCATAATTCACCCCTCCACTTT.